This entry features one T cell receptor beta chain sequence. Per the germline V gene, CDR1 is LNHDA and CDR2 is SQIVND (reference sequence). Unmatched junction bases numbered 12, after V lost 6 bases and J lost 13 bases. The CDR3 spans 14 residues. These data come from a study of blood T cell repertoires in COVID-19. Study-wide background: Specimens from acute and convalescent COVID-19 originated in the United States, Italy and Spain. T cells, B-cell-depleted T cells, or PBMCs provided the cDNA or gDNA that served as material.

Original data processing: Nucleated cell number was recorded as an estimate derived from reference gene primer amplification. Profiling relied on immunoSEQ multiplex PCR, and the TCRdb table lists in-frame clones only, not all of them. That table is the source of V, J and clone size, and D and trimming were worked out from the DNA. The table includes approximately 110,000 clones, just over 85% detected once. This TCR derives from a woman aged 45-59 years with active or convalescent COVID-19. The sequencing input was peripheral blood. The chain joins TRBV19 to TRBJ2-1, with TRBD2 identical over 10 bases. The CDR3 DNA is TGTGCCAGTAGCTCCCCGGGACTAGCGCCTCTCCAGTTCTTC. Translating it yields CASSSPGLAPLQFF. Looking up the rest from reference TRBV19 and TRBJ2-1 gives the full variable domain: DGGITQSPKYLFRKEGQNVTLSCEQNLNHDAMYWYRQDPGQGLRLIYYSQIVNDFQKGDIAEGYSVSREKKESFPLTVTSAQKNPTAFYLCASSSPGLAPLQFFGPGTRLTVL.